This entry features one TCR beta chain sequence. Its antigen is undetermined. Time point here: after neoadjuvant nivolumab, at surgical resection. Blood cells were analyzed directly, without culture or expansion. Six replicates per PBMC sample, mostly from 480 ng of genomic DNA. Assay: immunoSEQ multiplex PCR; the TCRdb copy retains only in-frame clones and omits some. The sample comprises about 9,500 clones, around 68% of which are singletons, and roughly 4.2% rests with the top ten. CDR3 size: 13 residues. Germline CDR1 SGHRS, CDR2 YFSETQ. Trimming removed 6 bases at V and 7 bases at J, with 13 bases between. This entry is derived from a study of neoadjuvant anti-PD-1 for oral cavity cancer. Study results and caveats: TCR analyses covered only a few patients per response group.

Here the sequenced sample was PBMCs, taken after nivolumab (anti-PD-1) treatment. This sequence joins TRBV5-1 and TRBJ2-2; weak D call: TRBD2 (5 bases). The clonotype comes from a person aged 40 to 85 with oral cavity squamous cell carcinoma. The CDR3 reads CASKPGSGGELFF. In DNA, the CDR3 is TGCGCCAGCAAACCGGGGTCGGGCGGGGAGCTGTTTTTT.